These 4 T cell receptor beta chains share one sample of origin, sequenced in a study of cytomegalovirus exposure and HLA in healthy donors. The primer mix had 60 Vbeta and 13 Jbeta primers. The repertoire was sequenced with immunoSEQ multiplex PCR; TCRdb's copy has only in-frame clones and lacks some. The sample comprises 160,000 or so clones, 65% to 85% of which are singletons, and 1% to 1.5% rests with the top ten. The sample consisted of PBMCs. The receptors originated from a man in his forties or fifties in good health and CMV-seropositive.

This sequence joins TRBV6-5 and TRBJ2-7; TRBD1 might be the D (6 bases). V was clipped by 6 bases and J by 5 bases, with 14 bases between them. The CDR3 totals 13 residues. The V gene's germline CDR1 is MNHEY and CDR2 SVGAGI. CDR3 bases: TGTGCCAGCAGGGAACCGGGACATCACGAGCAGTACTTC. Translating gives CASREPGHHEQYF.

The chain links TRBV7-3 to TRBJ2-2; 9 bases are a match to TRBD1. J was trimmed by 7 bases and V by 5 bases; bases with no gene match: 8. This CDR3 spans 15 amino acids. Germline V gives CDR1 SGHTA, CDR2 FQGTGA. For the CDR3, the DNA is TGTGCCAGCAGCCGGGGACAGGGTATCGGCGGGGAGCTGTTTTTT. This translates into CASSRGQGIGGELFF.

The CDR3 here is CASSSVDSGDYEQYF. CDR3 coding DNA: TGTGCCAGCAGCTCTGTCGATAGCGGTGACTACGAGCAGTACTTC. The chain links TRBV7-9 to TRBJ2-7; D might be TRBD2 (6 bases). Germline V lookup: CDR1 SEHNR, CDR2 FQNEAQ (reference sequence). This CDR3 comprises 15 residues. The ends were cut back, 4 bases at V and 3 bases at J, with 16 bases in the middle. The whole variable domain, remainder taken from reference TRBV7-9 and TRBJ2-7, is DTGVSQNPRHKITKRGQNVTFRCDPISEHNRLYWYRQTLGQGPEFLTYFQNEAQLEKSRLLSDRFSAERPKGSFSTLEIQRTEQGDSAMYLCASSSVDSGDYEQYFGPGTRLTVT.

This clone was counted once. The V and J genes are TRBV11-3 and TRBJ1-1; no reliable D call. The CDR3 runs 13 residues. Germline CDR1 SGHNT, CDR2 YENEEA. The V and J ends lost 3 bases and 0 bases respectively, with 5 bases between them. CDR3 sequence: CASSFTVNTEAFF. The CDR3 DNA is TGTGCCAGCAGCTTCACAGTGAACACTGAAGCTTTCTTT.